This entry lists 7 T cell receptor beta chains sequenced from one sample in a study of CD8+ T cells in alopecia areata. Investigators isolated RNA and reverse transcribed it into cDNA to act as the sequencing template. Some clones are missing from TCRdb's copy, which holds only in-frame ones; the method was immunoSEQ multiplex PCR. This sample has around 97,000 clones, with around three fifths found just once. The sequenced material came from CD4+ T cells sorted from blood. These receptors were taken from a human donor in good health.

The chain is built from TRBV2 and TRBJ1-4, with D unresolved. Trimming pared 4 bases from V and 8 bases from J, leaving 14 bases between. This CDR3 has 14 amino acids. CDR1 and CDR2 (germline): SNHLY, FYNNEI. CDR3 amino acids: CASSVGRVGEKLFF. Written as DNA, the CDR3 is TGTGCCAGCAGTGTGGGTAGGGTTGGAGAAAAACTGTTTTTT. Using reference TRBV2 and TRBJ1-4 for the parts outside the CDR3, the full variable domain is EPEVTQTPSHQVTQMGQEVILRCVPISNHLYFYWYRQILGQKVEFLVSFYNNEISEKSEIFDDQFSVERPDGSNFTLKIRSTKLEDSAMYFCASSVGRVGEKLFFGSGTQLSVL.

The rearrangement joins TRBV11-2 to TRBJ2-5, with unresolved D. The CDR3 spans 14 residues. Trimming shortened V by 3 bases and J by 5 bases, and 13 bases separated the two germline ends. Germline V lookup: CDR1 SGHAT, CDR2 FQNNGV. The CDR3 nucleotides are TGTGCCAGCAGCTTCAACACTGGCGTCGAGACCCAGTACTTC. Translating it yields CASSFNTGVETQYF.

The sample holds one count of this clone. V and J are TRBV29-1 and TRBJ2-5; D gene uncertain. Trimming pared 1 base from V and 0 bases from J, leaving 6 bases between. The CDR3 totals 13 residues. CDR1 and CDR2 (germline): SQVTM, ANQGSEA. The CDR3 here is CSVEGLYQETQYF. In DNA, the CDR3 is TGCAGCGTTGAAGGTCTTTACCAAGAGACCCAGTACTTC.

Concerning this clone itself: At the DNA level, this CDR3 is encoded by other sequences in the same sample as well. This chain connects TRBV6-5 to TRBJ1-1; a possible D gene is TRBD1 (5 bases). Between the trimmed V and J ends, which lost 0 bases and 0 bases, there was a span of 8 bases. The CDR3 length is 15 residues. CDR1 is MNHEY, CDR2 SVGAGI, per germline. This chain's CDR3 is CASSYSGGMNTEAFF. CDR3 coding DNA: TGTGCCAGCAGTTACTCTGGGGGGATGAACACTGAAGCTTTCTTT.

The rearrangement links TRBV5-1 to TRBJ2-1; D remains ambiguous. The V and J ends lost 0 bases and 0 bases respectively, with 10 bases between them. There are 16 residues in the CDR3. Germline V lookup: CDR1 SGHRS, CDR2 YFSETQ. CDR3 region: CASSLAPMSSYNEQFF. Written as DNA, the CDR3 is TGCGCCAGCAGCTTGGCCCCTATGAGCTCCTACAATGAGCAGTTCTTC.

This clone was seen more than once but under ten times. The CDR3 loop reads CASSLDLAVRGIRDTQYF. The DNA for the CDR3 is TGTGCCAGCAGCTTAGATCTTGCAGTTAGGGGGATACGAGATACGCAGTATTTT. J is TRBJ2-3 and V is TRBV11-2, with D possibly matching TRBD1 (6 bases). The ends were cut back, 0 bases at V and 5 bases at J, with 21 bases in the middle. Germline V gene lookup returns CDR1 SGHAT and CDR2 FQNNGV. The CDR3 is 18 residues long.

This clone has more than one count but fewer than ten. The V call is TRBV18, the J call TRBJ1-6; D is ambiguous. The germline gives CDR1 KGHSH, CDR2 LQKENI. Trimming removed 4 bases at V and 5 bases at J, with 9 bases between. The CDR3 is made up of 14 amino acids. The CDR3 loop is CASSRDKDNSPLHF. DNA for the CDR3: TGTGCCAGCTCACGTGACAAGGATAATTCACCCCTCCACTTT. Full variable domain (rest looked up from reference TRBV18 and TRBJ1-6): NAGVMQNPRHLVRRRGQEARLRCSPMKGHSHVYWYRQLPEEGLKFMVYLQKENIIDESGMPKERFSAEFPKEGPSILRIQQVVRGDSAAYFCASSRDKDNSPLHFGNGTRLTVT.